Here is one T cell receptor (beta chain) with its context. Its antigen is unknown. Between the trimmed V and J ends, which lost 6 bases and 6 bases, there was a span of 21 bases. The CDR3 spans 15 residues. This sample is part of a study of spatial heterogeneity in lung cancer. Study background: Beta-chain sequences consistently outnumbered alpha-chain sequences in detection.

Every individual TCR cDNA molecule carried its own unique molecular identifier, which allowed correction of PCR and sequencing errors. TCRdb reanalysed the 5' RACE reads using MiXCR and keeps one entry per CDR3 protein. The sample includes about 38,000 distinct CDR3 sequences, approximately 5.2% of them seen just once. Findings of the study overall: Ubiquitous expanded tumor TCRs appeared in blood more at resection than follow-up.

Documented time point: sample taken at primary tumor resection. Whole RNA was taken from tumor, nontumor lung or frozen PBMC; it was then sequenced unsorted. The donors comprised some 78 untreated early-stage non-small cell lung cancer patients. Here the sequenced sample was PBMCs, taken at surgery. This receptor was identified in a female donor with early-stage non-small cell lung cancer. The chain combines TRBV12-3 or TRBV12-4 with TRBJ2-7; a weak D match, TRBD1 (6 bases). The CDR3 reads CASSQDRPGMGEQYF. For the CDR3, the DNA is TGTGCCAGCAGCCAAGACAGGCCGGGGATGGGCGAGCAGTACTTC.